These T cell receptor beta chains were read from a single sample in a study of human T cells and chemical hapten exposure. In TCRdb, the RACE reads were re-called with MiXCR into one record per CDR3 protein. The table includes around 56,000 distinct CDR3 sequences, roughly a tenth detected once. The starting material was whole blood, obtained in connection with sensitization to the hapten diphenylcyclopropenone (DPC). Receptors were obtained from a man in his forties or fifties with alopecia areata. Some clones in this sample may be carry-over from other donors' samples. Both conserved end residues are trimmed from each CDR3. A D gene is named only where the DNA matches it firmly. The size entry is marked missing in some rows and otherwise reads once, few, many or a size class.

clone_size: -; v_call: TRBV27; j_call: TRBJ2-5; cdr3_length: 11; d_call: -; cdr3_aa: ASSLIGHETQY
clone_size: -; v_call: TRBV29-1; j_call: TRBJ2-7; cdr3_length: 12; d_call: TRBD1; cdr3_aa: SVEETGATYEQY
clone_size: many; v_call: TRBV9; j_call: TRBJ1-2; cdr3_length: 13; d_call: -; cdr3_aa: ASSVARIPGGDYT
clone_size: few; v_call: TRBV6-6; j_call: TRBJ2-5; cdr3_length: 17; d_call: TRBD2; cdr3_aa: ASSPGGTSGSWRQETQY
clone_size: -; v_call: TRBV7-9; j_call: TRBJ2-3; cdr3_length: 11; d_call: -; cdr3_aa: ASSPPEQDTQY
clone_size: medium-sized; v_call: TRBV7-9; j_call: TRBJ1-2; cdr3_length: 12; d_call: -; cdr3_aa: ASSLAGGQYGYT
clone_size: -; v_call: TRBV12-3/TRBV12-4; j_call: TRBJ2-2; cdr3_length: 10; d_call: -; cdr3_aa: ASSAERGELF
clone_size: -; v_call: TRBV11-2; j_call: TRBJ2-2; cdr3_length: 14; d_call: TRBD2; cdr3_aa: ASSFFLAGAPGELF
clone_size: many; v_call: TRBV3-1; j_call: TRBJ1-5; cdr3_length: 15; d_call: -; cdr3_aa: ASSPSVGGMGNQPQH
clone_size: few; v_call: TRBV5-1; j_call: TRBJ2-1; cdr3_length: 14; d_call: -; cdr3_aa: ASSIPRESSYNEQF
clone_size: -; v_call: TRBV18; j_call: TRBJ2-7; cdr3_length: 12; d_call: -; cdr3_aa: ASSSSPSSYEQY
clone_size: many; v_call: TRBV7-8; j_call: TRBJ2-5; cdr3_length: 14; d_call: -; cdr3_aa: ASSLVAWGMVETQY
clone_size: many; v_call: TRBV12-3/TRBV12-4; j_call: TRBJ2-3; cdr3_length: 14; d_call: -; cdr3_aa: ASSFPGVGGTDTQY
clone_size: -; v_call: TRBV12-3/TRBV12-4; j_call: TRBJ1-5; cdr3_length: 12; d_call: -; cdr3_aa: ASSLQGPYQPQH
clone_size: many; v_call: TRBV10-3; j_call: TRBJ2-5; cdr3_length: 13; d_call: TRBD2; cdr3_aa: AISEGPSGRETQY
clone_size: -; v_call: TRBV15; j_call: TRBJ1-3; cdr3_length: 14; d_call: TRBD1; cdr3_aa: ATGLGQGQRGSTIY
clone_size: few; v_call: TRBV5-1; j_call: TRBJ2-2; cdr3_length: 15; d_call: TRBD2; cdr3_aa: ASSPLAGGGYTGELF
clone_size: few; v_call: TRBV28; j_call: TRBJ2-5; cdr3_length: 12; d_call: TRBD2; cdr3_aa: ASSTTSGRETQY
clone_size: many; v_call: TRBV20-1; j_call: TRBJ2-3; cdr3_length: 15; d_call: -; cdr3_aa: SASRDSPIPRTDTQY
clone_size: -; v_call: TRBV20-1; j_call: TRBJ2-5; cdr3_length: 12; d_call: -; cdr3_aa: SAEGGRGGETQY
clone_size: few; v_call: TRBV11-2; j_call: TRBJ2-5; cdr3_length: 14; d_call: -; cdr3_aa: ASSLVDGSRGETQY
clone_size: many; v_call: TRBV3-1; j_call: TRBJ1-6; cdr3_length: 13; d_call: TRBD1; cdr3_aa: ASSQYPTGGSPLH
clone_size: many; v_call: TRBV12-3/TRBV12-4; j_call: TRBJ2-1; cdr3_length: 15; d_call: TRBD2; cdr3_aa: ASKGPGGLRSYNEQF
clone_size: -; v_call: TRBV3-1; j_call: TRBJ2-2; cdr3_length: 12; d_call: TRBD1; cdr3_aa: ASSRQGTTGELF
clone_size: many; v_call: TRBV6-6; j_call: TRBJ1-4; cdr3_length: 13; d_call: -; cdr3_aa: ASSYSKGTHEKLF
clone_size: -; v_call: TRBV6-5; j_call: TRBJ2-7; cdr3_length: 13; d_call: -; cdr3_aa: ASRPSGLATYEQY
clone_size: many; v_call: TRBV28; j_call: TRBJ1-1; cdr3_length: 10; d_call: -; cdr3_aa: ASSLSEPEAF
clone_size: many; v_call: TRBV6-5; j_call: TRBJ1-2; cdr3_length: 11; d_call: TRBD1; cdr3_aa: ASSKDRSYGYT
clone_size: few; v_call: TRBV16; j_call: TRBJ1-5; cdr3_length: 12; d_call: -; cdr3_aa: ASSQLSSNQPQH
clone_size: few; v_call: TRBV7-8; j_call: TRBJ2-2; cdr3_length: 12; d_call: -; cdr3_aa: ASSGAGNTGELF
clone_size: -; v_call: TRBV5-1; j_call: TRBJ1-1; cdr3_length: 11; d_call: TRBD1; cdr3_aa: ASSRQGTTEAF
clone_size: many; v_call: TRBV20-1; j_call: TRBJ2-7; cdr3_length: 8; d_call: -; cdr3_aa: SAGLPRQY
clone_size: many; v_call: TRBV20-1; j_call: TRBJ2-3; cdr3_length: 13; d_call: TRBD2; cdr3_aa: SAREASGRWDTQY
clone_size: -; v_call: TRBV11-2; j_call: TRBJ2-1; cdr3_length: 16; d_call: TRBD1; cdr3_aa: ASSFSPTGESSYNEQF
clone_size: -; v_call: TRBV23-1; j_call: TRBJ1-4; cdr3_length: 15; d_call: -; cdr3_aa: ASSHSGRPPEDEKLF
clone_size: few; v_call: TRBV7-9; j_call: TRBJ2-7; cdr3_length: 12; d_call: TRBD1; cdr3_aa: ASSSAGTAYEQY
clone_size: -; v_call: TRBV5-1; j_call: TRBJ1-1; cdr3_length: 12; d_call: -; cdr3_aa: ASSLVGPNTEAF
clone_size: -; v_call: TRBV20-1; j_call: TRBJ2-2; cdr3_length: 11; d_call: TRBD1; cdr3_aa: SAKRTGAGELF
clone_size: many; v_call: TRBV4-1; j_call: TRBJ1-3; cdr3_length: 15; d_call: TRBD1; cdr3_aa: ASSQDSHGTAGNTIY
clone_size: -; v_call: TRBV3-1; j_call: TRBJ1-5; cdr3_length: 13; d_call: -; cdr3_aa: ASSPFQGSNQPQH
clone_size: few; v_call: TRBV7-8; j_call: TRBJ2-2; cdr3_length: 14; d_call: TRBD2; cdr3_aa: ASSLGLAVYTGELF
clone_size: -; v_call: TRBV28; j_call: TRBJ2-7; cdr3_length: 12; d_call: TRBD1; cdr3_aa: ASRAGTGTYEQY
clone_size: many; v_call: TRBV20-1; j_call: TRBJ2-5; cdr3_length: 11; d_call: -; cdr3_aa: SARPSYQETQY
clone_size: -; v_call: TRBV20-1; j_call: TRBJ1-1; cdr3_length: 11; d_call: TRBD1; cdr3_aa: SAHRGLGTEAF
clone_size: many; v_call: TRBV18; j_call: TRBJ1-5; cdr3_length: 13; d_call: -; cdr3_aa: ASSGGEPVWQPQH
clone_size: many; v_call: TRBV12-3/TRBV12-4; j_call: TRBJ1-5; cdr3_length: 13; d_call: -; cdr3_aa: ASRESAGSNQPQH
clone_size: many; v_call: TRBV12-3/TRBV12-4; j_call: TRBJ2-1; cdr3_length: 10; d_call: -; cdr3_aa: ASSSPRNEQF
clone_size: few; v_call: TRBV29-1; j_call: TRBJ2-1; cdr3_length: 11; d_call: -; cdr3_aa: SVARSRGNEQF
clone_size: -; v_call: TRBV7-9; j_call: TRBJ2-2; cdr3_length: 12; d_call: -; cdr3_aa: ASTLTTNTGELF
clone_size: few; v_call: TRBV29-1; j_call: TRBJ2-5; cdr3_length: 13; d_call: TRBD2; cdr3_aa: SVEGMTSGQETQY
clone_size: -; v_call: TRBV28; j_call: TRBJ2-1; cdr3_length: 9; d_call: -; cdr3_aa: ASSLSRKQF
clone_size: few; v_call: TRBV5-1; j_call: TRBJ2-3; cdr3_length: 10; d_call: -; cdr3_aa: ASSFQGDTQY
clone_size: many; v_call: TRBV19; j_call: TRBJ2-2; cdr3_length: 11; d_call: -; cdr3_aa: ASSIPGPGELF
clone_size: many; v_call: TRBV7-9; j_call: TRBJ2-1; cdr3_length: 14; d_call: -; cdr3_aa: ASSPQTDRSYNEQF